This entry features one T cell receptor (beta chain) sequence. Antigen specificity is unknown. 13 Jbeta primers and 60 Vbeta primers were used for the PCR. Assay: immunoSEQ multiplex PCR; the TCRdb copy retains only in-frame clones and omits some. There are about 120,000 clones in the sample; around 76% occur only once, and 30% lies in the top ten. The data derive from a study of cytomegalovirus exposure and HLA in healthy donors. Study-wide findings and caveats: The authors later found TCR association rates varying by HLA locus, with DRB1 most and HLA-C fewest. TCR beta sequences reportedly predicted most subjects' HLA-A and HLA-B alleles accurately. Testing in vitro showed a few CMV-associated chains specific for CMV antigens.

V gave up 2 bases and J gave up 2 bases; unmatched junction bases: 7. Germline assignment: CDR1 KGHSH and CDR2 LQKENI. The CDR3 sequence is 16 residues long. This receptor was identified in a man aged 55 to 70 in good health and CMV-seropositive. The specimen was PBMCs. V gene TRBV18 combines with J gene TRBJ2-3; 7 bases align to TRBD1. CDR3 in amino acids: CASSPFRQGSTDTQYF. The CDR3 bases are TGTGCCAGCTCACCATTCAGACAGGGATCCACAGATACGCAGTATTTT.